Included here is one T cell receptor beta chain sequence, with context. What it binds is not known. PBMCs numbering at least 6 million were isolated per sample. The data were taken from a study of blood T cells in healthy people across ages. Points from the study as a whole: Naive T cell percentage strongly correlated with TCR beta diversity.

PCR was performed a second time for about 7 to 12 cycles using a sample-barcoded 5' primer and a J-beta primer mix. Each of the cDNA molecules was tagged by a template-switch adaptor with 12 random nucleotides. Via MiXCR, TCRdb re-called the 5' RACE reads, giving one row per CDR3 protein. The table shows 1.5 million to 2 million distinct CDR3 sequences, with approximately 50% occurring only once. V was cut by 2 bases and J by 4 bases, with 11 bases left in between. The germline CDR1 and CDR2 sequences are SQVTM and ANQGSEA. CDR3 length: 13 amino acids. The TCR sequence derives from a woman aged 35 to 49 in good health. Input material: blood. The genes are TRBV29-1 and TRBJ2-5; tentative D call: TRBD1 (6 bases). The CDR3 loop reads CSVEQGQGETQYF. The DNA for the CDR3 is TGCAGCGTTGAACAGGGGCAGGGAGAGACCCAGTACTTC. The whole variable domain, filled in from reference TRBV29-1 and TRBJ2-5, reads SAVISQKPSRDICQRGTSLTIQCQVDSQVTMMFWYRQQPGQSLTLIATANQGSEATYESGFVIDKFPISRPNLTFSTLTVSNMSPEDSSIYLCSVEQGQGETQYFGPGTRLLVL.